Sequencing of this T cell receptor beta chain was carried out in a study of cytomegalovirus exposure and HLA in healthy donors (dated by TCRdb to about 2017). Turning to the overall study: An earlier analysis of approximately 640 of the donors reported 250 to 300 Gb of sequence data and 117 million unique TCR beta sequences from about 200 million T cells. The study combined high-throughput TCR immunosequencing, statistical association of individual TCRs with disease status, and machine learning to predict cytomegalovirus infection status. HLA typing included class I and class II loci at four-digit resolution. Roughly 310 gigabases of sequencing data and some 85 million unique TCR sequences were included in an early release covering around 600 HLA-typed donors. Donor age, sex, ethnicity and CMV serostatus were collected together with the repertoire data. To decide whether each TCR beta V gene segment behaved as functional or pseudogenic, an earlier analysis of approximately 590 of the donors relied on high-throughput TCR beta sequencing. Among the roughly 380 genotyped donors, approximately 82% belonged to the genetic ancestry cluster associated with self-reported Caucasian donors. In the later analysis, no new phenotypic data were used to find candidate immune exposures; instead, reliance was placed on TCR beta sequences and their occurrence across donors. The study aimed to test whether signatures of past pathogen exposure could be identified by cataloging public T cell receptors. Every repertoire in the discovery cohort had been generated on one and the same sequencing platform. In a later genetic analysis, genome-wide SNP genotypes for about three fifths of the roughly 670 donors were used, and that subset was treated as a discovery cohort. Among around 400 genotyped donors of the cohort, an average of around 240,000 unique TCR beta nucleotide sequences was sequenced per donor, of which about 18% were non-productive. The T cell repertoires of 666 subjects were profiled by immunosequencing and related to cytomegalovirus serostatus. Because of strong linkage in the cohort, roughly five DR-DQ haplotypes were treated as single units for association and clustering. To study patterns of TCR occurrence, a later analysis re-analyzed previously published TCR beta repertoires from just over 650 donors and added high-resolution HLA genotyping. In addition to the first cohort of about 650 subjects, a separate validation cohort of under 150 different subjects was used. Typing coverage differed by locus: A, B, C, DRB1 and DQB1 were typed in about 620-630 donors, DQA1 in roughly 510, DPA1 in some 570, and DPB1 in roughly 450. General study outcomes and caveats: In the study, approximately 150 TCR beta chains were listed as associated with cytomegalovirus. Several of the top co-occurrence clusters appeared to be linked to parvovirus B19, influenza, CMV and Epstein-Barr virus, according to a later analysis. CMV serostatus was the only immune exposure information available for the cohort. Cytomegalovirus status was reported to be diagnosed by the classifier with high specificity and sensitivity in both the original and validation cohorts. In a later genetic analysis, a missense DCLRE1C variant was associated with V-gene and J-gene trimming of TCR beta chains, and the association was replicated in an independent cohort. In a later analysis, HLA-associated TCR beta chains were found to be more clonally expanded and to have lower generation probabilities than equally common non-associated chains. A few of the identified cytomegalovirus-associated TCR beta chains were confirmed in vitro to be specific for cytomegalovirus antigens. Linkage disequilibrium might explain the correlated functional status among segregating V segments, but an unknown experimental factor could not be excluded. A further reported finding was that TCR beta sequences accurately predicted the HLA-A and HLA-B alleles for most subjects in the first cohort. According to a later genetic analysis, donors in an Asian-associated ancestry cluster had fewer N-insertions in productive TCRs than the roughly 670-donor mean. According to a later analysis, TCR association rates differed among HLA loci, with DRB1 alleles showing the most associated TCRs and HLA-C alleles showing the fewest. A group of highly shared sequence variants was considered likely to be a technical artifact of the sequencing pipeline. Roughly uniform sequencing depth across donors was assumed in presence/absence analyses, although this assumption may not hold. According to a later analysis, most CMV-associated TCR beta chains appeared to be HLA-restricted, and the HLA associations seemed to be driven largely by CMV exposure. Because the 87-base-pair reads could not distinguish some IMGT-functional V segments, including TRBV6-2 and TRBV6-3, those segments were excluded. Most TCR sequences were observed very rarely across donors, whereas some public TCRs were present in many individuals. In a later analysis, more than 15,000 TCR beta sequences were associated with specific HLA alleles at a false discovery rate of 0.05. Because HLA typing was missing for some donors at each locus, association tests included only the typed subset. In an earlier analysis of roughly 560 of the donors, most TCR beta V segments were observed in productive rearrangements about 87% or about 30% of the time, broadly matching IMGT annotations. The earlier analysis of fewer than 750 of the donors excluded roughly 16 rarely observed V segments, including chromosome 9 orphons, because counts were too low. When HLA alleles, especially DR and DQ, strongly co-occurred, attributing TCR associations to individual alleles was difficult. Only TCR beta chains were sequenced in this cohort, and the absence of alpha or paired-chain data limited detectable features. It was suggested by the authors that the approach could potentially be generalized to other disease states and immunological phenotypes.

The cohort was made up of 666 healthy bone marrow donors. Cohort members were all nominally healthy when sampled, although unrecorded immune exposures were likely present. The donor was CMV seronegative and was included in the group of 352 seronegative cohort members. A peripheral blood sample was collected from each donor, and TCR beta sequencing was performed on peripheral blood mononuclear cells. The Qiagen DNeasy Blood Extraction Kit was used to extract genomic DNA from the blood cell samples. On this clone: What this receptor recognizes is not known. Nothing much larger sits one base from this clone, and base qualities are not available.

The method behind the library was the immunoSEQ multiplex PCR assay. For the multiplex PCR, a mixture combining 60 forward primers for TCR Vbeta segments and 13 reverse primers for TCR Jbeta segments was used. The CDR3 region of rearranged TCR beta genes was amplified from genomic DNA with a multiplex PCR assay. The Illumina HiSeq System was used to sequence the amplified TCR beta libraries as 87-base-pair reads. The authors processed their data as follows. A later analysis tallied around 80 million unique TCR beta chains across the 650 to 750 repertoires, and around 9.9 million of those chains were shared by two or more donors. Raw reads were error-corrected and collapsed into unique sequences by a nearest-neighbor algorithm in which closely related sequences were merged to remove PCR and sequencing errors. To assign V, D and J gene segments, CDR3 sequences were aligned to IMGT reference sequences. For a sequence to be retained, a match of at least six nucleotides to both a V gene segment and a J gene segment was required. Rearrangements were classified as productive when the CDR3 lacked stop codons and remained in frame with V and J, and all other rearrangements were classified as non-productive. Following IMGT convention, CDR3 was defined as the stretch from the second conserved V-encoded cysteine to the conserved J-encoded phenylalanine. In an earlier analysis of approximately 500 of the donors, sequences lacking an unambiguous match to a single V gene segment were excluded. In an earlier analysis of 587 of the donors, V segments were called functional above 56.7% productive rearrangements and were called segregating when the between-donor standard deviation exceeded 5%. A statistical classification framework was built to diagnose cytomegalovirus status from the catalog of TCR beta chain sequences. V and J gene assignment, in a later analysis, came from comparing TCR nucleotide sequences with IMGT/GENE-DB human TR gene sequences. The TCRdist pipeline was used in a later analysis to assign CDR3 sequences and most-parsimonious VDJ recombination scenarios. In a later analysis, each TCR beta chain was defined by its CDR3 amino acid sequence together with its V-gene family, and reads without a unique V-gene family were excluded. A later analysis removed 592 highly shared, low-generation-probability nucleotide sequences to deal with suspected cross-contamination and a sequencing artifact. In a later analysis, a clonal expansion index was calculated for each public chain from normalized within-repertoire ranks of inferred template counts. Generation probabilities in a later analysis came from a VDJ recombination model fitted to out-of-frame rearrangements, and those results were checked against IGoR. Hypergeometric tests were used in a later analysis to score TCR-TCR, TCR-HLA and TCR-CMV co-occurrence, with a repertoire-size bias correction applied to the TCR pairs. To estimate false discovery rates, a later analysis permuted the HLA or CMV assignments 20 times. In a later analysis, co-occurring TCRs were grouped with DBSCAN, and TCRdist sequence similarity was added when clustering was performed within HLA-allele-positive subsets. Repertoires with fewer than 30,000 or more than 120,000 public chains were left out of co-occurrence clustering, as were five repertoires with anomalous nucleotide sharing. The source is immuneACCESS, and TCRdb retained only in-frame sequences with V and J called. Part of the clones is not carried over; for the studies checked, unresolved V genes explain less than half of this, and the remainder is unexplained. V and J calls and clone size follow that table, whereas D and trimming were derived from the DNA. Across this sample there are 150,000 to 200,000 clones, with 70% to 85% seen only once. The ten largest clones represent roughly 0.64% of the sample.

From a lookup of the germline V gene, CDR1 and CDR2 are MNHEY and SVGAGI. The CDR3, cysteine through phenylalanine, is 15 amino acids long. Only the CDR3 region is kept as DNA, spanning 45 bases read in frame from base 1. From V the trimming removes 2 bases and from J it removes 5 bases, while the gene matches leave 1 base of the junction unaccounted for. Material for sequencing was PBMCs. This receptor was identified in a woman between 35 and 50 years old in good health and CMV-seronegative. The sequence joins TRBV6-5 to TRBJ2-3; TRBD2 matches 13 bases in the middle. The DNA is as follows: TGTGCCAGCAGTTACCGGACTAGCGGGGGAGATACGCAGTATTTT. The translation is CASSYRTSGGDTQYF.